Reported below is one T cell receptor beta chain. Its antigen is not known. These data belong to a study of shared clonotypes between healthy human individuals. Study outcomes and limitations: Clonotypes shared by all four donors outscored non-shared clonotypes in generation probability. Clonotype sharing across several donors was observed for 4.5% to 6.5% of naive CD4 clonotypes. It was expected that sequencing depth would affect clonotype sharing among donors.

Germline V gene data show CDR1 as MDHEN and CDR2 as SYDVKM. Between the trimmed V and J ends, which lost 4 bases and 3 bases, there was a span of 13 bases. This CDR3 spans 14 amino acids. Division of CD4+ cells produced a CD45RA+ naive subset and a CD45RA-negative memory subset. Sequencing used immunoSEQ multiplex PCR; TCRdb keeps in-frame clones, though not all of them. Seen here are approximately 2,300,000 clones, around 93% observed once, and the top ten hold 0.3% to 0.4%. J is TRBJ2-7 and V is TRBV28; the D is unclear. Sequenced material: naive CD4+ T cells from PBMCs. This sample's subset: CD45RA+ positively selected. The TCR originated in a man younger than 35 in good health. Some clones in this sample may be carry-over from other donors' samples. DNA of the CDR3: TGTGCCAGCAGTTCAATATACGACCTCTACGAGCAGTACTTC. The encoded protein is CASSSIYDLYEQYF. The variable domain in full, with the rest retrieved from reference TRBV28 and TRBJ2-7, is DVKVTQSSRYLVKRTGEKVFLECVQDMDHENMFWYRQDPGLGLRLIYFSYDVKMKEKGDIPEGYSVSREKKERFSLILESASTNQTSMYLCASSSIYDLYEQYFGPGTRLTVT.